This T cell receptor (beta chain) was captured in a study of cytomegalovirus exposure and HLA in healthy donors. CDR1 is WNHNN and CDR2 is SYGVQD in the germline V gene (reference sequence). With 2 bases clipped from V and 2 bases from J, the junction kept 3 bases outside the gene matches. CDR3 length: 15 residues. A multiplex PCR was run with 60 Vbeta primers and 13 Jbeta primers. The assay was immunoSEQ multiplex PCR, and TCRdb's table has in-frame clones only and misses some. Of about 98,000 clones listed, more than 70% are singletons. The TCR was taken from a male donor in good health and CMV-seropositive. The rearrangement links TRBV10-1 to TRBJ2-3; 8 bases line up with TRBD2. The sample consisted of PBMCs. The CDR3: CASSETSGPTDTQYF. CDR3 coding DNA: TGCGCCAGCAGTGAGACTAGCGGCCCCACAGATACGCAGTATTTT.